This TCR beta chain was sequenced in a study of blood T cell repertoires in COVID-19. V was pared by 1 base and J by 5 bases, with 13 bases of the junction left unmatched. Germline CDR1 is SGHTA and CDR2 is FQGNSA. CDR3 length: 19 residues. Method: immunoSEQ multiplex PCR; TCRdb's copy keeps in-frame clones and lacks some. This sample carries 120,000 to 150,000 clones, around 84% of them seen once, and the ten largest clones take about 2.8%. The rearrangement joins TRBV7-2 to TRBJ2-3, with TRBD2 matching 12 bases. This TCR was recovered from a human donor with acute or convalescent COVID-19. The donor label of this sample is uncertain. The sequenced material came from peripheral blood. The CDR3 bases are TGTGCCAGCAGCTTAGACCCAACATCTAGCGGGGGGGCCCAAGATACGCAGTATTTT. This gives the protein CASSLDPTSSGGAQDTQYF.